Sequencing of this T cell receptor (beta chain) was carried out in a study of radiation and T cells in renal cell carcinoma (dated by TCRdb to 2018 to 2020). Context from the whole study: Samples came from a clinical trial, in which primary renal cell carcinomas received 15 Gy stereotactic body radiation therapy followed by nephrectomy 4 weeks later. In total, 50 to 55 samples underwent TCR beta sequencing: 25 or so tumors plus 27 peripheral blood samples. A total of 4 million to 5 million unique CDR3 nucleotide sequences, encoding roughly 3,000,000 unique CDR3 amino acid sequences, were found across all 50 or so samples. Study-wide conclusions, independent of this receptor: Tracking of blood repertoire dynamics stopped at less than 5 weeks after treatment, with no follow-up past that point. With a single-armed trial design, the study had no way to address how radiation dose or scheduling affects the TCR repertoire. In blood, the top tumor clonotypes increased from baseline to 2 weeks after radiation and then shrank by 4 weeks, which suggests a temporary expansion of tumor-resident clones. No pretreatment tumor biopsies were available, so the baseline intratumoral presence of clonotypes could not be determined.

Following the manufacturer's recommendations, the immunoSEQ kit was used to generate TCR beta libraries from genomic DNA. To prepare libraries, a first multiplex PCR with proprietary primers was run, followed by a second PCR that added unique barcodes, and a bead cleanup was done after each round. Each sample batch included a kit-provided positive control reaction and a negative control reaction. The final libraries underwent checking on an Agilent 4200 TapeStation D1000 ScreenTape, volumetric pooling, and quantification by qPCR. An Illumina NextSeq500 fitted with a MidOutput 150-cycle cartridge performed the sequencing, running 156 Read1 cycles and 15 Index1 cycles with the kit's custom primers. The pooled library was loaded at roughly 0.94 pM with a roughly 20% PhiX control spike-in. On the authors' methods: Vendor-processed data were analyzed in R, and a clonotype was defined as all T cells sharing the same CDR3 nucleotide sequence. For clone abundance analyses, frequencies were normalized to the 10,000 most abundant clones per sample. Public T cell clones, which averaged fewer than five per sample, were excluded before analysis. An abundance difference of at least 32-fold between compartments was the criterion for calling clonotypes tumor-enriched or baseline blood-enriched. Clonotypes expanded or contracted between blood time points were identified with a beta-binomial differential abundance model. Tumor-blood repertoire similarity was measured with the Baroni-Urbani and Buser coefficient, and group comparisons used two-tailed Wilcoxon tests in R. The immuneACCESS repertoire file appears here via TCRdb, limited to in-frame rearrangements. These files lack a portion of the clones; in checked studies, under half of the deficit traces to unresolved V genes, and the cause of the others is not known. D and trimming were read from the DNA, whereas the V and J calls and clone size are those reported in that table. This sample comprises some 150,000 clones, approximately 90% of them detected only once. The ten largest account for 9.5% to 15% of the sample.

CDR1 SNHLY and CDR2 FYNNEI were looked up in the germline V gene. The germline ends are 13 bases apart after V is trimmed by 6 bases and J by 2 bases. Including the terminal cysteine and phenylalanine, the CDR3 comprises 14 residues. Of all the DNA, just the CDR3 is kept, 42 bases in frame from base 1. There are a few counts of this clone. What this receptor recognizes is not known. Base-call qualities are not available, and no considerably larger clone is one nucleotide away. Interpreted using the paper, the time point label stands for: baseline pretreatment blood. The sample's treatment or condition label, decoded: 15 Gy SBRT to primary tumor, nephrectomy 4 weeks later. To track tumor-enriched clonotypes, serial peripheral blood was sampled from radiation-treated patients at baseline and at 2 weeks and 4 weeks after SBRT. Every patient had renal cell carcinoma of clear cell pathology. Genomic DNA for TCR sequencing was prepared using the QIAamp DNA Blood Mini Kit (Qiagen). The analyses included just those samples that passed every quality control check.

The material sequenced was blood, taken from a patient whose treatment included radiotherapy and nephrectomy. The chain couples TRBV2 to TRBJ1-1, and the D gene may be TRBD1, 5 bases matching. The sequence derives from a woman aged 50 to 60 with renal cell carcinoma. The CDR3 amino acid sequence is: CASRTQASNTEAFF. The sequence in DNA is TGTGCCAGCAGGACACAGGCGAGCAACACTGAAGCTTTCTTT.